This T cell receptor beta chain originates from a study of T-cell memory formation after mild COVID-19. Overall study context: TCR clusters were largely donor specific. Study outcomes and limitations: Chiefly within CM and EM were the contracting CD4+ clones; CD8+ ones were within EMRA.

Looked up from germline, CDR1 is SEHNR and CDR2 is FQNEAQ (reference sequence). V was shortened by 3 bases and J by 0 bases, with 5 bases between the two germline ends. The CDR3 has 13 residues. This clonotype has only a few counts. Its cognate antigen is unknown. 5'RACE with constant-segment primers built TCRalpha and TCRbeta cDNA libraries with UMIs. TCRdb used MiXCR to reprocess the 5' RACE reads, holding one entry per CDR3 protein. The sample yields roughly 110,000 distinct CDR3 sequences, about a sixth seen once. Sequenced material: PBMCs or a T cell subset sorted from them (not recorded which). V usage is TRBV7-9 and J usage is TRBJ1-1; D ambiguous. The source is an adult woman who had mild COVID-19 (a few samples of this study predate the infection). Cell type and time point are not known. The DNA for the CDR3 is TGTGCCAGCAGCTTCATCATGAACACTGAAGCTTTCTTT. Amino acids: CASSFIMNTEAFF.